This TCR beta chain was obtained from a study of blood T cell repertoires in COVID-19. Assay: immunoSEQ multiplex PCR; the TCRdb copy retains only in-frame clones and omits some. The sample yields about 80,000 clones, roughly 89% seen once. V was shortened by 4 bases and J by 1 base, with 17 bases between the two germline ends. Germline lookup yields CDR1 SGDLS and CDR2 YYNGEE. The CDR3 length is 16 residues. The chain uses TRBV9 and TRBJ1-1; D is undetermined. The sequence derives from a man aged 50 to 59 with acute or convalescent COVID-19. The sequencing input was peripheral blood. CDR3 DNA: TGTGCCAGCAGCCCCTACCAAAGGACTTGGAACACTGAAGCTTTCTTT. Protein: CASSPYQRTWNTEAFF. The variable domain in full, with the rest retrieved from reference TRBV9 and TRBJ1-1, is DSGVTQTPKHLITATGQRVTLRCSPRSGDLSVYWYQQSLDQGLQFLIQYYNGEERAKGNILERFSAQQFPDLHSELNLSSLELGDSALYFCASSPYQRTWNTEAFFGQGTRLTVV.